This TCR beta chain was sequenced in a study of tumor-infiltrating lymphocytes in primary liver carcinoma. Study-wide background: Between about 4.2 and 11 cm across, the tumors were all of stage T1-T3 N0M0. Samples returned roughly 3.65 to 7.13 million productive TCRbeta reads each. Read depth did not differ significantly between tissue types.

Unsorted whole blood supplied the blood RNA, and germline DNA was isolated too. Constant-region priming of 500 ng total RNA yielded TCR beta cDNA. It was through three nested multiplex PCR rounds of slightly modified ARM-PCR that TCR beta libraries arose. TRBV1-TRBV30 forward primers paired with a C-beta reverse primer were used in the first two PCR rounds, which ran about 11 cycles each. In TCRdb, the multiplex PCR reads were re-called with MiXCR into one record per CDR3 protein. The sample includes around 330,000 distinct CDR3 sequences, roughly 60% of them seen just once. This clonotype was counted many times. Antigen unknown. Broader study findings: Unsorted bulk samples meant CD4+ and CD8+ repertoires went uncompared. Tumors had a top-250-clone fraction that was significantly higher than blood (p = 0.039).

Germline values: CDR1 SGHAT, CDR2 FQNNGV. The CDR3 contains 12 residues. Trimming left V 5 bases short and J 10 bases short, with 11 bases between. Sequenced material: peripheral blood. The clonotype was recovered from a woman aged 25 to 39 with primary liver carcinoma and hepatitis B virus infection. The V and J genes are TRBV11-2 and TRBJ2-2, with a weak D call TRBD2 (5 bases). The CDR3 DNA sequence: TGTGCCAGCAGCCTCTTCGGACTGGAGCTGTTTTTT. This sequence encodes CASSLFGLELFF.